These T cell receptor beta chains were read from a single sample in a study of blood T cell repertoires in COVID-19. This table comes from immunoSEQ multiplex PCR, and its TCRdb copy is limited to in-frame clones, with some not included. This sample has under 300,000 clones; roughly 80% occur once, and the top ten carry 4% to 6%. The specimen was peripheral blood. All receptors derive from a woman aged 80 or over with active or convalescent COVID-19. Both conserved end residues are part of each CDR3. The D gene is left open where the match is weak. The size field is filled for only some rows; it gives once, few, many or a size class.

CDR3aa: CASSLVRETQYF; CDR3nt: TGTGCCAGCAGCCTCGTGCGGGAGACCCAGTACTTC; abundance: -; j_gene: TRBJ2-5; v_gene: TRBV3-1/TRBV3-2; d_gene: -; len: 12
CDR3aa: CASSPSPGGREKLFF; CDR3nt: TGTGCCAGCAGTCCCTCCCCAGGGGGTCGTGAAAAACTGTTTTTT; abundance: -; j_gene: TRBJ1-4; v_gene: TRBV28; d_gene: TRBD1; len: 15
CDR3aa: CASSLTSNQETQYF; CDR3nt: TGTGCCAGCAGCTTAACTAGCAATCAAGAGACCCAGTACTTC; abundance: -; j_gene: TRBJ2-5; v_gene: TRBV11-2; d_gene: -; len: 14
CDR3aa: CASSTTELHRTF; CDR3nt: TGTGCCAGTAGTACCACAGAATTACATCGCACCTTC; abundance: -; j_gene: TRBJ1-2; v_gene: TRBV19; d_gene: -; len: 12
CDR3aa: CAWSGRTSGRSLSNEQFF; CDR3nt: TGTGCCTGGAGTGGAAGGACTAGCGGGAGGTCGCTCAGCAATGAGCAGTTCTTC; abundance: -; j_gene: TRBJ2-1; v_gene: TRBV30; d_gene: TRBD2; len: 18
CDR3aa: CASSPEPGRALHF; CDR3nt: TGTGCCAGCAGCCCGGAGCCCGGGCGGGCCCTCCACTTT; abundance: -; j_gene: TRBJ1-6; v_gene: TRBV3-1/TRBV3-2; d_gene: -; len: 13
CDR3aa: CASSPRTEIRAHQPQHF; CDR3nt: TGTGCCAGCAGCCCCCGGACAGAGATAAGGGCACATCAGCCCCAGCATTTT; abundance: -; j_gene: TRBJ1-5; v_gene: TRBV9; d_gene: -; len: 17
CDR3aa: CATSPGQQETQYF; CDR3nt: TGTGCCACCAGTCCGGGACAGCAAGAGACCCAGTACTTC; abundance: -; j_gene: TRBJ2-5; v_gene: TRBV24-1; d_gene: TRBD1; len: 13
CDR3aa: CASRPEPSTDTQYF; CDR3nt: TGTGCCAGCCGACCGGAGCCAAGCACAGATACGCAGTATTTT; abundance: -; j_gene: TRBJ2-3; v_gene: TRBV10-3; d_gene: -; len: 14
CDR3aa: CASSQAIGQGLNSPLHF; CDR3nt: TGCGCCAGCAGCCAGGCTATTGGACAGGGTCTTAATTCACCCCTCCACTTT; abundance: few; j_gene: TRBJ1-6; v_gene: TRBV4-1; d_gene: TRBD1; len: 17
CDR3aa: CASSLVSRDQPQHF; CDR3nt: TGTGCCAGCAGCTTAGTCTCCAGGGATCAGCCCCAGCATTTT; abundance: -; j_gene: TRBJ1-5; v_gene: TRBV7-9; d_gene: -; len: 14
CDR3aa: CASSLTGQSYEQYF; CDR3nt: TGTGCCAGCAGCTTAACCGGACAAAGCTACGAGCAGTACTTC; abundance: -; j_gene: TRBJ2-7; v_gene: TRBV7-6; d_gene: -; len: 14
CDR3aa: CASSPWTENTEAFF; CDR3nt: TGTGCCAGCAGCCCCTGGACAGAGAACACTGAAGCTTTCTTT; abundance: -; j_gene: TRBJ1-1; v_gene: TRBV7-9; d_gene: -; len: 14
CDR3aa: CASSRDRGSYEQYF; CDR3nt: TGCGCCAGCAGCCGGGACAGGGGCAGCTACGAGCAGTACTTC; abundance: -; j_gene: TRBJ2-7; v_gene: TRBV5-1; d_gene: TRBD1; len: 14
CDR3aa: CASSIRGRIRETQYF; CDR3nt: TGTGCCAGTAGTATCAGGGGCAGAATTCGGGAGACCCAGTACTTC; abundance: -; j_gene: TRBJ2-5; v_gene: TRBV19; d_gene: -; len: 15
CDR3aa: CASSLTGAHYNEQFF; CDR3nt: TGCGCCAGCAGCTTGACAGGGGCACACTACAATGAGCAGTTCTTC; abundance: -; j_gene: TRBJ2-1; v_gene: TRBV5-1; d_gene: TRBD1; len: 15
CDR3aa: CASNEQGLYNEQFF; CDR3nt: TGTGCCAGCAACGAACAGGGTTTGTACAATGAGCAGTTCTTC; abundance: -; j_gene: TRBJ2-1; v_gene: TRBV2; d_gene: -; len: 14
CDR3aa: CASSWTSGTYNEQFF; CDR3nt: TGTGCCAGCAGCTGGACTAGCGGGACCTACAATGAGCAGTTCTTC; abundance: -; j_gene: TRBJ2-1; v_gene: TRBV7-9; d_gene: TRBD2; len: 15
CDR3aa: CASRRTGVANEKLFF; CDR3nt: TGCGCCAGCAGGCGAACGGGGGTGGCTAATGAAAAACTGTTTTTT; abundance: -; j_gene: TRBJ1-4; v_gene: TRBV5-1; d_gene: -; len: 15
CDR3aa: CASSTTGIYDSGGELFF; CDR3nt: TGTGCCAGCAGCACGACAGGGATTTATGATTCGGGCGGGGAGCTGTTTTTT; abundance: once; j_gene: TRBJ2-2; v_gene: TRBV5-6; d_gene: TRBD1; len: 17
CDR3aa: CSVEKAGDFYGYTF; CDR3nt: TGCAGCGTTGAAAAGGCAGGCGATTTCTATGGCTACACCTTC; abundance: -; j_gene: TRBJ1-2; v_gene: TRBV29-1; d_gene: -; len: 14
CDR3aa: CASSIPFEGVYEQYF; CDR3nt: TGTGCCAGTAGTATCCCGTTCGAAGGAGTCTACGAGCAGTACTTC; abundance: -; j_gene: TRBJ2-7; v_gene: TRBV19; d_gene: -; len: 15
CDR3aa: CASSLDGGGDTQYF; CDR3nt: TGTGCCAGCAGCTTAGATGGTGGCGGAGATACGCAGTATTTT; abundance: once; j_gene: TRBJ2-3; v_gene: TRBV11-2; d_gene: -; len: 14
CDR3aa: CASSLDSQETQYF; CDR3nt: TGTGCCAGCAGCTTGGACAGCCAAGAGACCCAGTACTTC; abundance: -; j_gene: TRBJ2-5; v_gene: TRBV5-6; d_gene: -; len: 13
CDR3aa: CAGSESPNSGNTIYF; CDR3nt: TGCGCCGGCAGTGAGTCCCCCAACTCTGGAAACACCATATATTTT; abundance: -; j_gene: TRBJ1-3; v_gene: TRBV10-2; d_gene: -; len: 15
CDR3aa: CASSFPTSGVFEQYF; CDR3nt: TGCGCCAGCAGCTTTCCTACTAGCGGGGTATTCGAGCAGTACTTC; abundance: -; j_gene: TRBJ2-7; v_gene: TRBV5-1; d_gene: TRBD2; len: 15
CDR3aa: CASSRGTVNQPQHF; CDR3nt: TGTGCCAGCAGCCGGGGGACAGTAAATCAGCCCCAGCATTTT; abundance: -; j_gene: TRBJ1-5; v_gene: TRBV3-1/TRBV3-2; d_gene: TRBD1; len: 14
CDR3aa: CASSLSGRQYYEQYF; CDR3nt: TGTGCCAGCAGCTTAAGCGGGAGGCAATACTACGAGCAGTACTTC; abundance: -; j_gene: TRBJ2-7; v_gene: TRBV7-2; d_gene: TRBD2; len: 15
CDR3aa: CASSSASGGPYTQYF; CDR3nt: TGTGCCAGCAGCTCTGCTAGCGGGGGGCCTTATACGCAGTATTTT; abundance: once; j_gene: TRBJ2-3; v_gene: TRBV7-2; d_gene: TRBD2; len: 15
CDR3aa: CASSIAPGQGYEQYF; CDR3nt: TGTGCCAGCAGCATCGCCCCGGGACAGGGTTACGAGCAGTACTTC; abundance: -; j_gene: TRBJ2-7; v_gene: TRBV11-2; d_gene: TRBD1; len: 15
CDR3aa: CASTSRGGSGANVLTF; CDR3nt: TGTGCCAGTACCTCCCGAGGGGGTTCTGGGGCCAACGTCCTGACTTTC; abundance: -; j_gene: TRBJ2-6; v_gene: TRBV19; d_gene: -; len: 16
CDR3aa: CASSLGLAGVGQFF; CDR3nt: TGCGCCAGCAGCTTGGGACTAGCGGGAGTTGGGCAGTTCTTC; abundance: -; j_gene: TRBJ2-1; v_gene: TRBV5-1; d_gene: TRBD2; len: 14
CDR3aa: CASSLGPSLLGGGQFF; CDR3nt: TGTGCCAGCAGCTTGGGGCCATCCCTTCTAGGTGGTGGGCAGTTCTTC; abundance: few; j_gene: TRBJ2-1; v_gene: TRBV5-6; d_gene: -; len: 16
CDR3aa: CASSRNTEAFF; CDR3nt: TGTGCCAGCAGTCGGAACACTGAAGCTTTCTTT; abundance: -; j_gene: TRBJ1-1; v_gene: TRBV25-1; d_gene: -; len: 11
CDR3aa: CASRRDSYSNQPQHF; CDR3nt: TGTGCCAGCAGACGGGACAGCTATAGCAATCAGCCCCAGCATTTT; abundance: -; j_gene: TRBJ1-5; v_gene: TRBV6-5; d_gene: TRBD1; len: 15
CDR3aa: CASSYSASGGSYEQYF; CDR3nt: TGTGCCAGCAGTTACTCGGCTAGCGGGGGGTCCTACGAGCAGTACTTC; abundance: few; j_gene: TRBJ2-7; v_gene: TRBV6-6; d_gene: TRBD2; len: 16
CDR3aa: CASSEQGVPGNTIYF; CDR3nt: TGTGCCAGCAGTGAACAGGGGGTTCCTGGAAACACCATATATTTT; abundance: -; j_gene: TRBJ1-3; v_gene: TRBV6-1; d_gene: TRBD1; len: 15
CDR3aa: CASSTTLNSGNTIYF; CDR3nt: TGTGCCAGCAGCACTACCCTAAACTCTGGAAACACCATATATTTT; abundance: -; j_gene: TRBJ1-3; v_gene: TRBV3-1/TRBV3-2; d_gene: -; len: 15
CDR3aa: CATGGTGVEPQHF; CDR3nt: TGTGCCACTGGCGGGACAGGGGTGGAGCCCCAGCATTTT; abundance: -; j_gene: TRBJ1-5; v_gene: TRBV19; d_gene: TRBD1; len: 13
CDR3aa: CASSLWGGNEQYF; CDR3nt: TGTGCCAGCAGTTTATGGGGAGGGAACGAGCAGTACTTC; abundance: -; j_gene: TRBJ2-7; v_gene: TRBV27; d_gene: TRBD2; len: 13
CDR3aa: CASTRDSRGYNEQFF; CDR3nt: TGTGCCAGCACCCGGGACAGCCGGGGTTACAATGAGCAGTTCTTC; abundance: once; j_gene: TRBJ2-1; v_gene: TRBV2; d_gene: TRBD1; len: 15
CDR3aa: CASSEGGQETQYF; CDR3nt: TGCGCCAGCAGCGAAGGGGGACAAGAGACCCAGTACTTC; abundance: once; j_gene: TRBJ2-5; v_gene: TRBV5-1; d_gene: -; len: 13
CDR3aa: CASSSIGLADTYEQYF; CDR3nt: TGTGCCAGTAGTAGTATCGGCCTAGCGGATACCTACGAGCAGTACTTC; abundance: -; j_gene: TRBJ2-7; v_gene: TRBV19; d_gene: TRBD2; len: 16
CDR3aa: CASSQDLGNEKLFF; CDR3nt: TGTGCCAGCAGCCAAGATCTCGGTAATGAAAAACTGTTTTTT; abundance: -; j_gene: TRBJ1-4; v_gene: TRBV3-1/TRBV3-2; d_gene: -; len: 14
CDR3aa: CASSVYNEQFF; CDR3nt: TGCGCCAGCAGTGTATACAATGAGCAGTTCTTC; abundance: -; j_gene: TRBJ2-1; v_gene: TRBV10-1; d_gene: -; len: 11
CDR3aa: CASSQEYRAANTGELFF; CDR3nt: TGTGCCAGCAGCCAAGAGTATAGAGCGGCGAACACCGGGGAGCTGTTTTTT; abundance: -; j_gene: TRBJ2-2; v_gene: TRBV4-2; d_gene: -; len: 17
CDR3aa: CASSEGRNTEAFF; CDR3nt: TGTGCCAGCAGCGAGGGTAGGAACACTGAAGCTTTCTTT; abundance: -; j_gene: TRBJ1-1; v_gene: TRBV28; d_gene: -; len: 13
CDR3aa: CAIRRTGADTEAFF; CDR3nt: TGTGCCATCAGGCGGACAGGGGCGGACACTGAAGCTTTCTTT; abundance: -; j_gene: TRBJ1-1; v_gene: TRBV10-3; d_gene: TRBD1; len: 14
CDR3aa: CASSTGQTSYGYTF; CDR3nt: TGCGCCAGCAGCACGGGACAGACAAGTTATGGCTACACCTTC; abundance: -; j_gene: TRBJ1-2; v_gene: TRBV5-1; d_gene: TRBD1; len: 14
CDR3aa: CASSYGTENNEQFF; CDR3nt: TGCGCCAGCAGCTACGGGACAGAAAACAATGAGCAGTTCTTC; abundance: -; j_gene: TRBJ2-1; v_gene: TRBV5-1; d_gene: TRBD1; len: 14
CDR3aa: CASSTSGQRVYNEQFF; CDR3nt: TGTGCCAGTAGTACTTCGGGACAGAGAGTATACAATGAGCAGTTCTTC; abundance: -; j_gene: TRBJ2-1; v_gene: TRBV19; d_gene: TRBD1; len: 16
CDR3aa: CASSLVEGADEKLFF; CDR3nt: TGTGCCAGCAGCTTAGTGGAGGGGGCGGATGAAAAACTGTTTTTT; abundance: few; j_gene: TRBJ1-4; v_gene: TRBV7-8; d_gene: TRBD1; len: 15
CDR3aa: CASSLGSMNTEAFF; CDR3nt: TGCGCCAGCAGCTTGGGCAGTATGAACACTGAAGCTTTCTTT; abundance: -; j_gene: TRBJ1-1; v_gene: TRBV5-1; d_gene: -; len: 14
CDR3aa: CASSKVAGINTGELFF; CDR3nt: TGTGCCAGCAGTAAGGTTGCGGGAATAAACACCGGGGAGCTGTTTTTT; abundance: once; j_gene: TRBJ2-2; v_gene: TRBV2; d_gene: -; len: 16
CDR3aa: CASSQGVDEKLFF; CDR3nt: TGCGCCAGCAGTCAGGGTGTGGATGAAAAACTGTTTTTT; abundance: few; j_gene: TRBJ1-4; v_gene: TRBV5-1; d_gene: -; len: 13
CDR3aa: CASSLRTSGGTTRDEQFF; CDR3nt: TGCGCCAGCAGCCTCCGGACTAGCGGGGGCACCACACGGGATGAGCAGTTCTTC; abundance: few; j_gene: TRBJ2-1; v_gene: TRBV5-1; d_gene: TRBD2; len: 18
CDR3aa: CATKTGASINQPQHF; CDR3nt: TGTGCCACCAAGACAGGAGCTAGTATCAATCAGCCCCAGCATTTT; abundance: -; j_gene: TRBJ1-5; v_gene: TRBV28; d_gene: -; len: 15
CDR3aa: CASSVQGSTEAFF; CDR3nt: TGTGCCAGCAGCGTTCAGGGGAGCACTGAAGCTTTCTTT; abundance: -; j_gene: TRBJ1-1; v_gene: TRBV5-4; d_gene: -; len: 13
CDR3aa: CASSQWTGAGETQYF; CDR3nt: TGTGCCAGCAGCCAATGGACAGGGGCCGGGGAGACCCAGTACTTC; abundance: -; j_gene: TRBJ2-5; v_gene: TRBV3-1/TRBV3-2; d_gene: TRBD1; len: 15